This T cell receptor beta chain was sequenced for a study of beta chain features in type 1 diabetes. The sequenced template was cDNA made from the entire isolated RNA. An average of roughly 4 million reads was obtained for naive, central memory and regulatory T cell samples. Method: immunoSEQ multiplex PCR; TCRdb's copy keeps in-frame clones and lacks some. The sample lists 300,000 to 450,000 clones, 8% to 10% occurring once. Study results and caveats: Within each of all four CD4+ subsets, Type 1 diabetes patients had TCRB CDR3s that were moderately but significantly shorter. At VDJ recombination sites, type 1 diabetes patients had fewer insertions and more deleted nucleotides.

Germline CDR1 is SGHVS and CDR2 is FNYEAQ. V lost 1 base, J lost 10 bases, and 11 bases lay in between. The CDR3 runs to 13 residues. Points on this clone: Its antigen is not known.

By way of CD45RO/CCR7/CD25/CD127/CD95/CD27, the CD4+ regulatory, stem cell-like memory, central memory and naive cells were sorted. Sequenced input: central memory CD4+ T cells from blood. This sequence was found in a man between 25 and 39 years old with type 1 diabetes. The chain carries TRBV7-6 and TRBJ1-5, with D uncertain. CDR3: CASSLEEGGPQHF. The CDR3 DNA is TGTGCCAGCAGCTTAGAGGAGGGAGGTCCCCAGCATTTT.